Below are 20 T cell receptor beta chains sequenced from a single sample in a study of cytomegalovirus exposure and HLA in healthy donors. PCR used 60 Vbeta primers and 13 Jbeta primers. Profiling relied on immunoSEQ multiplex PCR, and the TCRdb table lists in-frame clones only, not all of them. The table includes some 87,000 clones, under 85% detected once. The sample comprised PBMCs. These TCRs come from a middle-aged woman in good health and CMV-seropositive.

The genes are TRBV19 and TRBJ1-2; D may be TRBD1 (6 bases). Trimming took off 6 bases at V and 3 bases at J, with 11 bases between the two ends. This CDR3 has 13 residues. Germline V gene lookup returns CDR1 LNHDA and CDR2 SQIVND (reference sequence). The CDR3 loop is CASRSWTDYGYTF. The DNA of the CDR3 is TGTGCCAGTAGGAGCTGGACAGACTATGGCTACACCTTC.

The chain has TRBV6-7 and TRBJ1-6; 10 nucleotides align to TRBD1. TRBV6-7 is classed as an ORF, of uncertain function. This CDR3 comprises 15 residues. Trimming removed 4 bases from V and 5 bases from J; junction bases left unmatched: 2. CDR3 DNA: TGTGCCAGCAGTTTTGGGACAGGGGATAATTCACCCCTCCACTTT. Its protein product is CASSFGTGDNSPLHF.

This clone was picked up one time. The V call is TRBV16, the J call TRBJ2-4, with 9 bases lining up with TRBD1. The CDR3 contains 12 residues. Germline trimming cut 4 bases from V and 15 bases from J; bases unmatched to any gene: 7. Germline V gives CDR1 KGHSY, CDR2 FQNENV. CDR3 nucleotide sequence: TGTGCCAGCAGCCTGAACCGGGACAGGGTGTACTTC. The encoded protein is CASSLNRDRVYF.

The V call is TRBV10-3, the J call TRBJ2-5; the match to TRBD2 covers 11 bases. The CDR3 totals 14 residues. The V segment lost 7 bases and the J segment 3 bases; nucleotides outside the gene matches: 4. Germline values: CDR1 ENHRY, CDR2 SYGVKD. This chain's CDR3 is CAIKATSGEETQYF. Here the CDR3 DNA reads TGTGCCATCAAGGCGACTAGCGGGGAAGAGACCCAGTACTTC.

The chain uses TRBV9 and TRBJ2-7; no definite D call. The V gene's germline CDR1 is SGDLS and CDR2 YYNGEE. V lost 2 bases and J 2 bases, leaving 17 bases between the germline ends. The CDR3 contains 16 residues. Here the CDR3 DNA reads TGTGCCAGCAGCGTTTATGTCCTTGCGGCACCCTACGAGCAGTACTTC. Its protein product is CASSVYVLAAPYEQYF.

The rearrangement uses TRBV4-2 and TRBJ2-4; 9 bases align to TRBD1. V lost 8 bases to trimming and J lost 9 bases; unmatched junction nucleotides: 20. Germline V gives CDR1 LGHNA, CDR2 YNFKEQ. The CDR3 is 17 amino acids. This CDR3 is CASSQAWGGDRAGIQYF. DNA for the CDR3: TGTGCCAGCTCCCAAGCGTGGGGAGGGGACAGGGCGGGCATTCAGTACTTC.

The gene calls are TRBV9 and TRBJ1-4; tentative D call: TRBD1 (5 bases). V lost 0 bases to trimming and J lost 11 bases, with 11 bases between them. Germline CDR1 reads SGDLS; CDR2 reads YYNGEE. CDR3 size: 13 residues. This chain's CDR3 is CASSVDLGGKLFF. In nucleotides, the CDR3 is TGTGCCAGCAGCGTAGATCTGGGGGGTAAACTGTTTTTT.

V is TRBV27 and J is TRBJ1-5; 7 bases match TRBD1. The V gene's germline CDR1 is MNHEY and CDR2 SMNVEV (reference sequence). The CDR3 is 15 amino acids. The V and J ends lost 5 bases and 7 bases, in that order; junction bases with no gene match: 11. The CDR3 loop reads CASSPQDRSRQPQHF. CDR3 nucleotides: TGTGCCAGCAGTCCCCAGGACAGGTCAAGGCAGCCCCAGCATTTT.

This clone has a handful of counts. V usage is TRBV6-5 and J usage is TRBJ2-5, with D perhaps TRBD1 (6 bases). V was trimmed by 6 bases and J by 3 bases, leaving 8 bases between them. Germline V lookup: CDR1 MNHEY, CDR2 SVGAGI. The CDR3 runs to 12 residues. The CDR3 loop is CASSHREETQYF. The CDR3 region has the DNA TGTGCCAGCAGCCACAGGGAAGAGACCCAGTACTTC.

This sequence joins TRBV28 and TRBJ2-1; 12 bases fit TRBD2. V lost 6 bases to trimming and J lost 7 bases; unmatched junction nucleotides: 7. This CDR3 spans 15 amino acids. Germline V lookup: CDR1 MDHEN, CDR2 SYDVKM. The CDR3: CASSWTSGTRNEQFF. The CDR3 DNA follows: TGTGCCAGCAGCTGGACTAGCGGGACTAGGAATGAGCAGTTCTTC. Variable domain in full (rest from reference TRBV28 and TRBJ2-1): DVKVTQSSRYLVKRTGEKVFLECVQDMDHENMFWYRQDPGLGLRLIYFSYDVKMKEKGDIPEGYSVSREKKERFSLILESASTNQTSMYLCASSWTSGTRNEQFFGPGTRLTVL.

In its sample, this clone ranks as medium-sized. An end of the junction differs from the germline gene, which may be a read error. The rearrangement joins TRBV29-1 to TRBJ2-5; tentative D call: TRBD2 (5 bases). Germline V gene sequence: CDR1 SQVTM, CDR2 ANQGSEA. The CDR3 extends over 12 amino acids. The CDR3 coding sequence is TGCACCGTTTCTGAGGGAATGGAGACCCAGTACTTC. It yields the protein CTVSEGMETQYF. The full variable domain, completed using reference TRBV29-1 and TRBJ2-5, is SAVISQKPSRDICQRGTSLTIQCQVDSQVTMMFWYRQQPGQSLTLIATANQGSEATYESGFVIDKFPISRPNLTFSTLTVSNMSPEDSSIYLCTVSEGMETQYFGPGTRLLVL.

The V gene is TRBV4-1, the J gene TRBJ2-7; 15 bases are a match to TRBD2. After removal of 3 bases from V and 3 bases from J, the junction contained 6 bases not matched to a gene. The CDR3 is made up of 17 amino acids. CDR1 and CDR2 (germline): MGHRA, YSYEKL. CDR3 coding DNA: TGCGCCAGCAGCCAGGGGGGACTAGCGGGGGGCCTCTACGAGCAGTACTTC. It encodes CASSQGGLAGGLYEQYF.

This clone was detected only once. The V and J genes are TRBV18 and TRBJ1-6; possibly TRBD1 for D (5 bases). V gave up 6 bases and J gave up 0 bases, with 12 bases separating them. The germline V gene encodes CDR1 KGHSH and CDR2 LQKENI. The CDR3 is 16 amino acids. CDR3 coding DNA: TGTGCCAGCTCCCTGACAGAGAGCTCCTATAATTCACCCCTCCACTTT. Translation gives CASSLTESSYNSPLHF.

This chain uses TRBV7-9 with TRBJ1-6, with 10 nucleotides matching TRBD1. Germline CDR1 SEHNR, CDR2 FQNEAQ (reference sequence). The CDR3 length is 15 residues. The J segment lost 7 bases and the V segment lost 3 bases, leaving 3 bases of the junction unmatched. The CDR3 loop reads CASSLGQGPNSPLHF. The CDR3 DNA follows: TGTGCCAGCAGCTTGGGACAGGGGCCCAATTCACCCCTCCACTTT.

This clone was seen only a few times. The J gene is TRBJ2-1, the V gene TRBV28, with TRBD2 matching over 15 bases. CDR1 is MDHEN, CDR2 SYDVKM, per germline. The ends lost 4 bases at V and 4 bases at J; junction bases unmatched: 11. The CDR3 runs 19 residues. Written as DNA, the CDR3 is TGTGCCAGCAGTTCCCTGACGGGACTAGCGGGAGGCCGATACAATGAGCAGTTCTTC. It specifies CASSSLTGLAGGRYNEQFF.

This chain links TRBV6-1 with TRBJ1-1; 9 bases map to TRBD1. The junction had 8 bases not matched to a gene; V was cut back by 9 bases and J by 3 bases. The CDR3 extends over 14 amino acids. Germline V lookup: CDR1 MNHNS, CDR2 SASEGT. The CDR3 spells CASKERQGDTEAFF. The CDR3 coding sequence is TGTGCCAGTAAAGAGAGACAGGGGGACACTGAAGCTTTCTTT.

The chain has TRBV7-6 and TRBJ2-5; 8 bases fit TRBD1. CDR1 SGHVS and CDR2 FNYEAQ come from the germline V gene. V lost 5 bases to trimming and J lost 0 bases; unmatched junction nucleotides: 2. This CDR3 is built from 14 residues. CDR3 in DNA: TGTGCCAGCAGCGGGACAGGATACCAAGAGACCCAGTACTTC. Its translation: CASSGTGYQETQYF.

The gene calls are TRBV15 and TRBJ2-7, with TRBD1 matching 7 bases. The CDR3 loop spans 16 amino acids. Germline CDR1 is LNHNV and CDR2 is YYDKDF (reference sequence). Unmatched junction bases numbered 9, after V lost 1 base and J lost 3 bases. CDR3 loop: CATSRAPRDRLYEQYF. The CDR3 coding sequence is TGTGCCACCAGCAGAGCCCCCAGGGACAGACTCTACGAGCAGTACTTC.

This clone was seen only a few times. This rearrangement joins TRBV6-4 to TRBJ2-1; D possibly corresponds to TRBD2 (5 bases). This CDR3 contains 14 residues. Germline CDR1 MRHNA, CDR2 SNTAGT. V was clipped by 5 bases and J by 8 bases, with 16 bases between them. For the CDR3, the DNA is TGTGCCAGCAGTTTCCCGGAGGTCGGGGATGAGCAGTTCTTC. Translating it yields CASSFPEVGDEQFF.

This clone was seen a handful of times. This chain connects TRBV6-1 to TRBJ1-2; D remains ambiguous. The ends were cut back, 2 bases at V and 7 bases at J, with 14 bases in the middle. Per germline, CDR1 MNHNS and CDR2 SASEGT. The length of the CDR3 is 14 residues. The CDR3 DNA sequence: TGTGCCAGCAGTGAACTCGACCGTGCAGGTGGCTACACCTTC. Translation: CASSELDRAGGYTF.